Presented here are 24 T cell receptor beta chains from one specimen sequenced in a study of identical twins. TCRdb re-derived calls from the 5' RACE reads in MiXCR, one entry per CDR3 protein. The profile covers about 340,000 distinct CDR3 sequences, with 9% to 15% appearing a single time and just over 7% taken by the ten largest. These data also featured in a second study, about yellow fever vaccine responses in identical twins.

What was sequenced was CD8+ T cells sorted from blood. Source of these receptors: a woman in her late teens or twenties in good health.

This clonotype was seen many times. The chain recombines TRBV29-1 with TRBJ1-2; unclear D gene. This CDR3 has 10 residues. V lost 3 bases, J lost 4 bases, and 3 bases lay in between. Germline CDR1 and CDR2: SQVTM and ANQGSEA. CDR3 coding DNA: TGCAGCGTTGAGGGCTATGGCTACACCTTC. Translating gives CSVEGYGYTF. The full variable domain, its missing parts supplied by reference TRBV29-1 and TRBJ1-2, is SAVISQKPSRDICQRGTSLTIQCQVDSQVTMMFWYRQQPGQSLTLIATANQGSEATYESGFVIDKFPISRPNLTFSTLTVSNMSPEDSSIYLCSVEGYGYTFGSGTRLTVV.

The rearrangement uses TRBV15 and TRBJ2-5; perhaps D is TRBD1 or TRBD2 (5 bases each). Germline assignment: CDR1 LNHNV and CDR2 YYDKDF (reference sequence). Trimming pared 1 base from V and 5 bases from J, leaving 17 bases between. The CDR3 runs to 16 residues. The CDR3 loop reads CATSRAQGYEGETQYF. The CDR3 DNA is TGTGCCACCAGCAGAGCCCAAGGGTATGAGGGGGAGACCCAGTACTTC.

This clonotype was counted at least ten times. The chain recombines TRBV11-3 with TRBJ2-7; D could derive from TRBD1 or TRBD2 (5 bases each). This CDR3 has 15 amino acids. V shed 4 bases and J shed 3 bases, with 16 bases lying between them. Germline V CDR1 and CDR2: SGHNT, YENEEA. CDR3 sequence: CASSSPREPNYEQYF. Here the CDR3 DNA reads TGTGCCAGCAGCTCCCCCAGGGAGCCCAACTACGAGCAGTACTTC.

This clonotype was found a few times. V is TRBV27 and J is TRBJ2-7; the match to TRBD2 covers 11 bases. The CDR3 contains 14 residues. V was clipped by 9 bases and J by 1 base; unmatched bases: 5. The germline V gene encodes CDR1 MNHEY and CDR2 SMNVEV (reference sequence). The CDR3 spells CASALAGGSYEQYF. CDR3 coding DNA: TGTGCCAGTGCTCTAGCGGGAGGTTCCTACGAGCAGTACTTC.

To note about this clonotype: Given a much more abundant clone one base away, this may be a read error. This chain's CDR3 is CASTQTGSTYNEQFF. CDR3 nucleotide sequence: TGTGCCAGCACCCAAACGGGGTCTACGTACAATGAGCAGTTCTTC. This chain connects TRBV12-3 or TRBV12-4 to TRBJ2-1; tentative D call: TRBD2 (5 bases). The CDR3 is made up of 15 amino acids. Between the trimmed V and J ends, which lost 7 bases and 4 bases, there was a span of 17 bases.

The J gene is TRBJ2-2, the V gene TRBV21-1; TRBD1, the table's D call, lacks a check against the DNA. TRBV21-1 is recorded as a pseudogene. The length of the CDR3 is 20 residues. CDR3 bases: TGTGCCAGCAGCAAAGAGGGAAGCCCTTGCCTAGCGCCCAACACCGGGGAGCTGTTTTTT. Residues: CASSKEGSPCLAPNTGELFF.

V is TRBV4-2 and J is TRBJ2-5; D is possibly TRBD1 or TRBD2 (7 bases each). Germline V lookup: CDR1 LGHNA, CDR2 YNFKEQ. The CDR3 has 21 amino acids. The ends were cut back, 0 bases at V and 3 bases at J, with 29 bases in the middle. The CDR3 nucleotides are TGTGCCAGCAGCCAAGAGGCGGGAGAGGGGGCGACGAGAGTTGTTAAAGAGACCCAGTACTTC. Translated: CASSQEAGEGATRVVKETQYF.

V gene TRBV7-9 combines with J gene TRBJ2-1, with D hard to call. CDR1 is SEHNR, CDR2 FQNEAQ, per germline (reference sequence). The CDR3 contains 11 residues. Trimming shortened V by 5 bases and J by 6 bases, and 5 bases separated the two germline ends. CDR3: CASSPINEQFF. CDR3 sequence (DNA): TGTGCCAGCAGCCCGATCAATGAGCAGTTCTTC.

The chain is built from TRBV7-9 and TRBJ1-1, with a tentative D call TRBD1 (5 bases). The CDR3 runs 14 residues. Deletions cut 3 bases from V and 11 bases from J, with 19 bases between. Germline V CDR1 and CDR2: SEHNR, FQNEAQ (reference sequence). The CDR3 DNA is TGTGCCAGCAGCTTTCGCGACAGCAGTTCTTGGGCTTTCTTT. Its translation is CASSFRDSSSWAFF.

Only a few counts were recorded for this clonotype. V and J are TRBV24-1 and TRBJ2-2; 15 nucleotides line up with TRBD2. Per germline, CDR1 KGHDR and CDR2 SFDVKD. This CDR3 contains 19 residues. V dropped 3 bases and J dropped 7; count of bases not matched to a gene: 11. The CDR3 DNA is TGTGCCACCAGTGATGAGGGACTAGCGGGAGGTCCAGGACTCGGGGAGCTGTTTTTT. Its protein product is CATSDEGLAGGPGLGELFF.

This chain connects TRBV2 to TRBJ2-5, with D perhaps matching TRBD1 or TRBD2 (6 bases each). V lost 8 bases and J 2 bases, leaving 15 bases between the germline ends. Per the germline V gene, CDR1 is SNHLY and CDR2 is FYNNEI. The CDR3 has 14 amino acids. Here the CDR3 reads CASLCKGGQETQYF. CDR3 in DNA: TGTGCCAGCCTTTGTAAGGGGGGTCAAGAGACCCAGTACTTC.

This clonotype was seen only a few times. This chain connects TRBV2 to TRBJ2-7; 8 positions agree with TRBD1. CDR3 length: 14 amino acids. Germline trimming cut 8 bases from V and 2 bases from J; bases unmatched to any gene: 8. Germline assignment: CDR1 SNHLY and CDR2 FYNNEI. CDR3 amino acids: CASGTRDRPYEQYF. CDR3 in DNA: TGTGCCAGCGGTACCCGGGACAGGCCCTACGAGCAGTACTTC.

The rearrangement links TRBV7-7 to TRBJ2-2; D is perhaps TRBD1 (6 bases). V was cut by 2 bases and J by 3 bases, with 16 bases left in between. Germline V gene sequence: CDR1 SSHAT, CDR2 FNYEAQ (reference sequence). The CDR3 consists of 17 residues. The CDR3 here is CASSLRAGEKYTGELFF. CDR3 in DNA: TGTGCCAGCAGCTTAAGGGCAGGGGAAAAATACACCGGGGAGCTGTTTTTT.

The chain combines TRBV27 with TRBJ1-2; D is possibly TRBD1 (6 bases). Germline-derived CDR1 and CDR2 are MNHEY and SMNVEV (reference sequence). The V end lost 8 bases, the J end lost 2 bases, and 18 bases lay between the germline ends. The CDR3 runs to 15 residues. The CDR3 DNA reads TGTGCCAGCCGACCTGCTGGACAGCTCAACTATGGCTACACCTTC. Residues: CASRPAGQLNYGYTF.

The chain uses TRBV10-3 and TRBJ2-3, with D tentatively TRBD2 (6 bases). The V gene's germline CDR1 is ENHRY and CDR2 SYGVKD. This CDR3 has 17 residues. V lost 3 bases and J lost 5, with 21 bases in between. CDR3 bases: TGTGCCATCAGTGAATTAGCGGAACTCCCGCGGGGAGATACGCAGTATTTT. Its protein is CAISELAELPRGDTQYF.

There are a few counts of this clonotype. The chain joins TRBV2 to TRBJ2-7, with no clear D. The length of the CDR3 is 13 residues. The ends were cut back, 3 bases at V and 3 bases at J, with 9 bases in the middle. Germline V gene sequence: CDR1 SNHLY, CDR2 FYNNEI. The chain's CDR3 is CASSDALVYEQYF. CDR3 DNA: TGTGCCAGCAGTGATGCGTTAGTCTACGAGCAGTACTTC.

This chain connects TRBV4-1 to TRBJ2-7; 10 bases agree with TRBD1. Trimming at V came to 4 bases and at J to 4 bases, leaving 7 bases not matched to a gene. The CDR3 is made up of 15 amino acids. The V gene's germline CDR1 is MGHRA and CDR2 YSYEKL. CDR3 sequence (DNA): TGCGCCAGCAGCCTCCGGGACAGGGGACTATACGAGCAGTACTTC. It specifies CASSLRDRGLYEQYF.

The chain is built from TRBV7-8 and TRBJ2-2; 7 bases are shared with TRBD2. V shed 2 bases, J shed 4 bases, and the junction held 4 bases outside the gene matches. The length of the CDR3 is 15 residues. Germline CDR1 and CDR2: SGHVS and FQNEAQ. The CDR3, as DNA: TGTGCCAGCAGCTTAAGGGTAGCGGGCACCGGGGAGCTGTTTTTT. Translating gives CASSLRVAGTGELFF.

The table lists this clonotype with a few counts. This chain links TRBV11-2 with TRBJ2-1; either TRBD1 or TRBD2 may fit D (5 bases each). The CDR3 contains 14 residues. Trimming pared 1 base from V and 9 bases from J, leaving 13 bases between. The germline gives CDR1 SGHAT, CDR2 FQNNGV. The chain's CDR3 is CASSLGGARGEQFF. CDR3 DNA sequence: TGTGCCAGCAGCTTAGGAGGGGCTAGAGGTGAGCAGTTCTTC.

This clonotype has a single count. The chain recombines TRBV28 with TRBJ2-7; 11 nucleotides match TRBD1. The CDR3 length is 15 residues. Germline CDR1 is MDHEN and CDR2 is SYDVKM. Unmatched junction bases numbered 9, after V lost 2 bases and J lost 9 bases. CDR3 in DNA: TGTGCCAGCAGTTTAATTGGACAGGGGGCTGTGGGGCAGTACTTC. Amino acid sequence: CASSLIGQGAVGQYF. The complete variable domain, with remaining parts taken from reference TRBV28 and TRBJ2-7, reads DVKVTQSSRYLVKRTGEKVFLECVQDMDHENMFWYRQDPGLGLRLIYFSYDVKMKEKGDIPEGYSVSREKKERFSLILESASTNQTSMYLCASSLIGQGAVGQYFGPGTRLTVT.

The chain combines TRBV2 with TRBJ2-3; a weak D match, TRBD2 (6 bases). CDR3 length: 11 amino acids. Germline V gives CDR1 SNHLY, CDR2 FYNNEI. V was cut by 6 bases and J by 13 bases, with 14 bases left in between. The CDR3 nucleotides are TGTGCCAGCAGGAAAGGGACTCAGGAGTATTTT. It codes for CASRKGTQEYF.

The chain joins TRBV7-9 to TRBJ2-1; 7 bases match TRBD2. CDR1 and CDR2 (germline): SEHNR, FQNEAQ (reference sequence). The CDR3 has 15 amino acids. V was pared by 3 bases and J by 5 bases, with 7 bases of the junction left unmatched. The CDR3: CASSFSSGRNNEQFF. The CDR3 region has the DNA TGTGCCAGCAGCTTTTCTAGCGGAAGAAACAATGAGCAGTTCTTC.

This clonotype came up a few times. The chain recombines TRBV28 with TRBJ2-3; D is ambiguous. Germline V lookup: CDR1 MDHEN, CDR2 SYDVKM. The ends were cut back, 7 bases at V and 4 bases at J, with 12 bases in the middle. The CDR3 has 13 residues. The CDR3 protein is CASTPAYSDTQYF. As DNA, the CDR3 is TGTGCCAGCACCCCTGCCTACTCAGATACGCAGTATTTT.

The sample holds a few counts of this clonotype. The rearrangement joins TRBV6-5 to TRBJ2-3, with 11 positions matching TRBD2. V lost 3 bases to trimming and J lost 4 bases; unmatched junction nucleotides: 6. The germline V gene has CDR1 MNHEY and CDR2 SVGAGI. The CDR3 runs to 16 residues. The CDR3 nucleotides are TGTGCCAGCAGTTATCTACTAGCGGGAGACGCAGATACGCAGTATTTT. Protein: CASSYLLAGDADTQYF.